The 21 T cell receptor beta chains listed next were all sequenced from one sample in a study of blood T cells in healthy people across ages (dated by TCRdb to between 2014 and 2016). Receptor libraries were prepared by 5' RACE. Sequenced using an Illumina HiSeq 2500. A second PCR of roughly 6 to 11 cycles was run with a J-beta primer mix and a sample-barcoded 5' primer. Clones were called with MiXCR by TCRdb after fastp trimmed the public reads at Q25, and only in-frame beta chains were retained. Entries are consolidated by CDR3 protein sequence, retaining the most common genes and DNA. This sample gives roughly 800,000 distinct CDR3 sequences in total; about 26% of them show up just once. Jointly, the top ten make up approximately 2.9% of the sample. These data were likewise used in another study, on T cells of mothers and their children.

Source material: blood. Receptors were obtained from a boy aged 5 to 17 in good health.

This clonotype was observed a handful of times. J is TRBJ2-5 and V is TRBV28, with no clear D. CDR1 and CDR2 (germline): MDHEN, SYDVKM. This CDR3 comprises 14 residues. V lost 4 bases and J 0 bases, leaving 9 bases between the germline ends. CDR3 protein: CASSSKHNQETQYF. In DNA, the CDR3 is TGTGCCAGCAGTTCGAAACATAACCAAGAGACCCAGTACTTC. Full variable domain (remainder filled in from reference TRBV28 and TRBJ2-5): DVKVTQSSRYLVKRTGEKVFLECVQDMDHENMFWYRQDPGLGLRLIYFSYDVKMKEKGDIPEGYSVSREKKERFSLILESASTNQTSMYLCASSSKHNQETQYFGPGTRLLVL.

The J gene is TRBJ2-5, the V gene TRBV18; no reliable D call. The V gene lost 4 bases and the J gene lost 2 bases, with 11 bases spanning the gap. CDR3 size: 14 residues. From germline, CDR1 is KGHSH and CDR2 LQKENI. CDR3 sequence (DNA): TGTGCCAGCTCACGTGGCGCCTCGCAAGAGACCCAGTACTTC. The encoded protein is CASSRGASQETQYF. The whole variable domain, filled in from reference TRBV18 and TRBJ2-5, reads NAGVMQNPRHLVRRRGQEARLRCSPMKGHSHVYWYRQLPEEGLKFMVYLQKENIIDESGMPKERFSAEFPKEGPSILRIQQVVRGDSAAYFCASSRGASQETQYFGPGTRLLVL.

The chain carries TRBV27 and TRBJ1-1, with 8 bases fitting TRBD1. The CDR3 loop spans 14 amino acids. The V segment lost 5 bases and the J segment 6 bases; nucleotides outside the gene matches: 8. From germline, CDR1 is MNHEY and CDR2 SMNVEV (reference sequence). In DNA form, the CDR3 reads TGTGCCAGCAGTCCCGACAGGGGAGCTTCTGAAGCTTTCTTT. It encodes CASSPDRGASEAFF.

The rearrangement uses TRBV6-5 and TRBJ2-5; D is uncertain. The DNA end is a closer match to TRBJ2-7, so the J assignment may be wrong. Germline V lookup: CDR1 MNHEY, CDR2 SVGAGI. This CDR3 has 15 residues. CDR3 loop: CASSYEVRNSYEQYF. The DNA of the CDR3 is TGTGCCAGCAGTTACGAAGTTAGGAACTCCTACGAGCAGTACTTC.

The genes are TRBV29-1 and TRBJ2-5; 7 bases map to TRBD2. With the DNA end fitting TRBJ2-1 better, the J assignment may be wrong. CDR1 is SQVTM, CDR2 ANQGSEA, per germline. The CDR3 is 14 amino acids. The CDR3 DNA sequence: TGCAGCGTTGCCACCGGGACTACCCACAATGAGCAGTTCTTC. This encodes CSVATGTTHNEQFF.

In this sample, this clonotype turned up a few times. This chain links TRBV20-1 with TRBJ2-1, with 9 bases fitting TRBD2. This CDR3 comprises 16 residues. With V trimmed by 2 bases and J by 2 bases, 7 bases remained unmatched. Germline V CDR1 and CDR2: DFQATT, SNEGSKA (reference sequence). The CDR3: CSARSRAGGPYNEQFF. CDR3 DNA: TGCAGTGCTAGATCAAGAGCGGGAGGCCCCTACAATGAGCAGTTCTTC.

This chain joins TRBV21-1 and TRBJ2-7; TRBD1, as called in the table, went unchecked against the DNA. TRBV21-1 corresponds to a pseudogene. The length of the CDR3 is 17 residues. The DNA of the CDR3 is TGTGCCAGCAGCATCGGCTATTCCGGGACAGTTAACTACGAGCAGTACTTC. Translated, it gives CASSIGYSGTVNYEQYF.

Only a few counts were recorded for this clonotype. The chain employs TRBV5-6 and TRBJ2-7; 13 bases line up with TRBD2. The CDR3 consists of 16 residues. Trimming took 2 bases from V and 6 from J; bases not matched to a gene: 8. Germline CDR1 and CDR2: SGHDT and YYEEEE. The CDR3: CASSFVGLAGRFEQYF. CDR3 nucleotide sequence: TGTGCCAGCAGCTTTGTGGGACTAGCGGGAAGATTCGAGCAGTACTTC.

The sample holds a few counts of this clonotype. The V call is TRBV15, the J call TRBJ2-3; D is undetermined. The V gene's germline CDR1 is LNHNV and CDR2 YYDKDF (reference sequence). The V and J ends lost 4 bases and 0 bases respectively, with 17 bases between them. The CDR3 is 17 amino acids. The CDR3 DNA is TGTGCCACCAGCAAATCACTTGCGACAAGAAGCACAGATACGCAGTATTTT. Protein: CATSKSLATRSTDTQYF.

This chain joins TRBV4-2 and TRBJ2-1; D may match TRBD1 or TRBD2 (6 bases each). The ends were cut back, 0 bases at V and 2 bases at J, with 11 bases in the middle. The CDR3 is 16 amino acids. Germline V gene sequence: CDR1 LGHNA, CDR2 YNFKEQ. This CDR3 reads CASSQEGGRTYNEQFF. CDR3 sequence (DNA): TGTGCCAGCAGCCAAGAGGGGGGCCGCACCTACAATGAGCAGTTCTTC.

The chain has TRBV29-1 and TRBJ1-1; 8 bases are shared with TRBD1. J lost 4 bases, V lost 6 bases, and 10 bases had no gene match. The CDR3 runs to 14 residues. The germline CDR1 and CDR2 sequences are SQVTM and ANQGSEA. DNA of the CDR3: TGCAGCGTGTACGACAGGGGCCTGGGCACTGAAGCTTTCTTT. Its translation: CSVYDRGLGTEAFF.

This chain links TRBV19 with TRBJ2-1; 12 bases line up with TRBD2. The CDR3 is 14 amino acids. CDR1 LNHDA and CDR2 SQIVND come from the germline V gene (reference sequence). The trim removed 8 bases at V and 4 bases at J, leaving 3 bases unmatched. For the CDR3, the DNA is TGTGCCAGTGCTAGCGGGGGGGAATACAATGAGCAGTTCTTC. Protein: CASASGGEYNEQFF.

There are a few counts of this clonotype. The CDR3 region is CASSLIRVDTQYF. DNA for the CDR3: TGTGCCAGCAGCTTAATCAGGGTCGATACGCAGTATTTT. The rearrangement links TRBV7-9 to TRBJ2-3, with D possibly matching TRBD1 (5 bases). This CDR3 has 13 amino acids. V lost 2 bases, J lost 6 bases, and 9 bases lay in between. CDR1 and CDR2 (germline): SEHNR, FQNEAQ (reference sequence).

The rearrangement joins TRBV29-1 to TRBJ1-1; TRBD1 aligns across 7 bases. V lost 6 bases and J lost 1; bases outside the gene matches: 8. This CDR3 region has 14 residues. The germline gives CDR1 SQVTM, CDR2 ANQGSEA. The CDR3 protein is CSVVPGQRNTEAFF. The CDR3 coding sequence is TGCAGCGTCGTCCCGGGACAGCGGAACACTGAAGCTTTCTTT.

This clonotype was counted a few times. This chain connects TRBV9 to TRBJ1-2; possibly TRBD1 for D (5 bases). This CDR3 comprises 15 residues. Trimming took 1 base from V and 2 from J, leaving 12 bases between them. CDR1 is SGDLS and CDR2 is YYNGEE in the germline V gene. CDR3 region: CASSVLEGANYGYTF. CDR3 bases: TGTGCCAGCAGCGTATTGGAAGGGGCGAACTATGGCTACACCTTC. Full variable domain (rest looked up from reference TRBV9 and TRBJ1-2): DSGVTQTPKHLITATGQRVTLRCSPRSGDLSVYWYQQSLDQGLQFLIQYYNGEERAKGNILERFSAQQFPDLHSELNLSSLELGDSALYFCASSVLEGANYGYTFGSGTRLTVV.

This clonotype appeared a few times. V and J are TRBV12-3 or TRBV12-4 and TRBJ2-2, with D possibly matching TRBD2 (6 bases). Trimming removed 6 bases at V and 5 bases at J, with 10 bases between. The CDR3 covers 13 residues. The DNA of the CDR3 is TGTGCCAGCAGCACTCTAGCGACCGGGGAGCTGTTTTTT. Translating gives CASSTLATGELFF.

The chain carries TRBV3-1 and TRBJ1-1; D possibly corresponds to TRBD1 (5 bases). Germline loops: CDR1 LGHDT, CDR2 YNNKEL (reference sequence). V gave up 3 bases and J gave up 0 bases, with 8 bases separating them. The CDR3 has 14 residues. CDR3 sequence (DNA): TGTGCCAGCAGCCATGGCAGGGTGAACACTGAAGCTTTCTTT. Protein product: CASSHGRVNTEAFF.

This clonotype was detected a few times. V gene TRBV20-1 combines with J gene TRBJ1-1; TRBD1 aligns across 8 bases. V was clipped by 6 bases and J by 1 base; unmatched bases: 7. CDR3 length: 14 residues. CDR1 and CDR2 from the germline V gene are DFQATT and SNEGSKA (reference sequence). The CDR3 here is CSAGAGGPNTEAFF. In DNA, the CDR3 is TGCAGTGCGGGGGCAGGGGGCCCGAACACTGAAGCTTTCTTT.

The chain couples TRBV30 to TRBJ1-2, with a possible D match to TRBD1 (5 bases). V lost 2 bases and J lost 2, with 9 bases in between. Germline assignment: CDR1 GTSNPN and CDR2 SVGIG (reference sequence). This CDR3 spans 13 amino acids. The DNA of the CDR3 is TGTGCCTGGAGTTTGACAGTCAACTATGGCTACACCTTC. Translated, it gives CAWSLTVNYGYTF. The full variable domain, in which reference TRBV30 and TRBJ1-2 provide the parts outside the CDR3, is SQTIHQWPATLVQPVGSPLSLECTVEGTSNPNLYWYRQAAGRGLQLLFYSVGIGQISSEVPQNLSASRPQDRQFILSSKKLLLSDSGFYLCAWSLTVNYGYTFGSGTRLTVV.

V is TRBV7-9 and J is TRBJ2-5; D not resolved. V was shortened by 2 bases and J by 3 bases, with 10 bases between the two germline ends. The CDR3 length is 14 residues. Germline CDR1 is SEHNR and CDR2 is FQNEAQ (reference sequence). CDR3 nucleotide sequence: TGTGCCAGCAGCTTATTCCGTCCGGAAGAGACCCAGTACTTC. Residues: CASSLFRPEETQYF.

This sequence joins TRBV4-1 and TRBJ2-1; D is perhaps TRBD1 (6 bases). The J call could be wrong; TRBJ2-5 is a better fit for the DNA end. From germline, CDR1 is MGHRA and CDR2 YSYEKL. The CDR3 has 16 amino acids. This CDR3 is CASSHDSQDRQETQYF. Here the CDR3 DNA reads TGCGCCAGCAGCCACGACTCCCAGGACAGACAAGAGACCCAGTACTTC.